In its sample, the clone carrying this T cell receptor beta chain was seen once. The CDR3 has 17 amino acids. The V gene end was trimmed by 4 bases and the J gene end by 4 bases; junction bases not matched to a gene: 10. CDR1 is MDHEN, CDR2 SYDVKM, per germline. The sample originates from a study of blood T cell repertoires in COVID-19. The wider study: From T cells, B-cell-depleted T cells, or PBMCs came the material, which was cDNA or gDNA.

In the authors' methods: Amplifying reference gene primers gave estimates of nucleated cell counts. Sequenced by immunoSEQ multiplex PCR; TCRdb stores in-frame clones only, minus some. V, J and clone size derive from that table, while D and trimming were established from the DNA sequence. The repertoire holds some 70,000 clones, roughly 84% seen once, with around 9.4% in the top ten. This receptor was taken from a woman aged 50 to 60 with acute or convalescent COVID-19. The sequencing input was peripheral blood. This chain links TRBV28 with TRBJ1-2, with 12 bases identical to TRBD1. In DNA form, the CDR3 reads TGTGCCAGCAGTTCTCCCGGGACAGGGGGCTTTAGCTATGGCTACACCTTC. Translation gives CASSSPGTGGFSYGYTF.